The 12 T cell receptor beta chains below come from one sample, sequenced in a study of cytomegalovirus exposure and HLA in healthy donors. Primers: 60 Vbeta forward and 13 Jbeta reverse. Assay: immunoSEQ multiplex PCR; the TCRdb copy retains only in-frame clones and omits some. The sample holds fewer than 200,000 clones, over 75% seen once. Sequenced sample: PBMCs. These receptors were taken from a woman aged 50 to 60 in good health and CMV-seropositive.

The J gene is TRBJ1-4, the V gene TRBV5-4; TRBD1 matches at 9 bases. With V trimmed by 4 bases and J by 7 bases, 8 bases remained unmatched. This CDR3 has 15 residues. CDR1 and CDR2 from the germline V gene are SGHNT and YYREEE (reference sequence). The CDR3 sequence: CASSTGDRVAEKLFF. The CDR3 coding sequence is TGTGCCAGCAGCACCGGGGACAGGGTAGCTGAAAAACTGTTTTTT.

This clone was observed a few times. This chain connects TRBV9 to TRBJ2-5; 9 bases fit TRBD1. Germline loops: CDR1 SGDLS, CDR2 YYNGEE. The CDR3 is 15 amino acids. The ends lost 4 bases at V and 5 bases at J; junction bases unmatched: 9. CDR3 coding DNA: TGTGCCAGCAGCATAAGGGACAGGGAATGGGAGACCCAGTACTTC. It translates to CASSIRDREWETQYF.

The chain uses TRBV7-9 and TRBJ2-7; D is perhaps TRBD2 (6 bases). Per germline, CDR1 SEHNR and CDR2 FQNEAQ (reference sequence). The CDR3 consists of 12 residues. Trimming pared 6 bases from V and 4 bases from J, leaving 10 bases between. In DNA form, the CDR3 reads TGTGCCAGCAGGGGGGGAAATTACGAGCAGTACTTC. Its translation: CASRGGNYEQYF.

The rearrangement links TRBV7-6 to TRBJ2-7; 9 bases map to TRBD1. Germline assignment: CDR1 SGHVS and CDR2 FNYEAQ. CDR3 size: 17 residues. With V trimmed by 1 base and J by 5 bases, 12 bases remained unmatched. CDR3 sequence (DNA): TGTGCCAGCAGCTTAGTCATGGAGACAGGGGGTAACCACGAGCAGTACTTC. Its translation: CASSLVMETGGNHEQYF.

The rearrangement uses TRBV7-2 and TRBJ2-7; D is undetermined. The CDR3 covers 15 residues. Trimming took 4 bases from V and 3 from J, leaving 16 bases between them. Germline V gene data show CDR1 as SGHTA and CDR2 as FQGNSA. The CDR3 spells CASSSGSHPIYEQYF. The CDR3 nucleotides are TGTGCCAGCAGCTCCGGGTCCCACCCGATCTACGAGCAGTACTTC.

The chain carries TRBV6-6 and TRBJ1-1, with D unclear. The ends were cut back, 4 bases at V and 7 bases at J, with 13 bases in the middle. CDR3 length: 13 amino acids. The germline V gene encodes CDR1 MNHNY and CDR2 SVGAGI (reference sequence). For the CDR3, the DNA is TGTGCCAGCAGTTCCCCGGGAATGGGTGAAGCTTTCTTT. As protein: CASSSPGMGEAFF.

Comment on this clone: The sample has other DNA sequences that encode this CDR3 too. The gene calls are TRBV5-1 and TRBJ2-2; 7 nucleotides line up with TRBD2. This CDR3 spans 15 amino acids. V trimming: 0 bases; J trimming: 1 base; junction bases outside the gene matches: 0. CDR1 and CDR2 (germline): SGHRS, YFSETQ. CDR3 nucleotides: TGCGCCAGCAGCTTGGTAGCGGGGAACACCGGGGAGCTGTTTTTT. Its translation: CASSLVAGNTGELFF. Drawing the rest from reference TRBV5-1 and TRBJ2-2, the complete variable domain is KAGVTQTPRYLIKTRGQQVTLSCSPISGHRSVSWYQQTPGQGLQFLFEYFSETQRNKGNFPGRFSGRQFSNSRSEMNVSTLELGDSALYLCASSLVAGNTGELFFGEGSRLTVL.

The CDR3 DNA reads as TGCGCCAGCAGCCAACGGCAGGCGAACACTGAAGCTTTCTTT. Residues: CASSQRQANTEAFF. The chain combines TRBV4-1 with TRBJ1-1; no definite D call. This CDR3 region has 14 residues. The germline V gene encodes CDR1 MGHRA and CDR2 YSYEKL. The ends were cut back, 2 bases at V and 1 base at J, with 8 bases in the middle.

The J gene is TRBJ2-1, the V gene TRBV7-3, with 9 bases that match TRBD2. CDR1 is SGHTA, CDR2 FQGTGA, per germline. The CDR3 runs 16 residues. V shed 1 base, J shed 5 bases, and the junction held 6 bases outside the gene matches. CDR3 sequence: CASSLRGREGHNEQFF. CDR3 DNA: TGTGCCAGCAGCTTAAGGGGGCGGGAGGGACACAATGAGCAGTTCTTC.

The chain carries TRBV5-6 and TRBJ2-7; possibly TRBD1 for D (6 bases). Germline V CDR1 and CDR2: SGHDT, YYEEEE. Trimming left V 4 bases short and J 0 bases short, with 11 bases between. The CDR3 contains 14 residues. Here the CDR3 DNA reads TGTGCCAGCAGCCGGTTGACAGGCTCCTACGAGCAGTACTTC. Translating gives CASSRLTGSYEQYF.

The chain combines TRBV18 with TRBJ1-2; weak D call: TRBD1 (6 bases). Trimming cost V 5 bases and J 0 bases, with 16 bases left between them. The CDR3 is 16 residues long. Germline CDR1 reads KGHSH; CDR2 reads LQKENI. The CDR3 here is CASSATSDSSNYGYTF. Written as DNA, the CDR3 is TGTGCCAGCTCAGCCACGTCGGACAGTTCTAACTATGGCTACACCTTC.

The chain recombines TRBV6-1 with TRBJ2-1, with TRBD2 matching over 16 bases. J was trimmed by 7 bases and V by 4 bases; bases with no gene match: 7. CDR1 MNHNS and CDR2 SASEGT come from the germline V gene. The CDR3 extends over 17 amino acids. The CDR3 DNA is TGTGCCAGCAGTGGGGGGACTAGCGGGAGGGCCGGAAATGAGCAGTTCTTC. It specifies CASSGGTSGRAGNEQFF.